The 19 T cell receptor beta chains in this list originate from one sample, sequenced in a study of long-term antiretroviral therapy in people with HIV. Sequencing relied on immunoSEQ assay v3.0, run at survey level. The method was immunoSEQ multiplex PCR; TCRdb's version includes in-frame clones alone and lacks a portion of them. The repertoire consists of about 30,000 clones, with 85% to 95% occurring once and the leading ten covering 5% to 7%. Specimen: unsorted PBMCs, collected almost 6.6 years after starting antiretroviral therapy. These receptors all come from a woman in her thirties or forties with HIV.

The chain combines TRBV2 with TRBJ1-2, with D maybe TRBD1 (6 bases). Germline-derived CDR1 and CDR2 are SNHLY and FYNNEI. The CDR3 spans 14 residues. The V end lost 6 bases, the J end lost 4 bases, and 15 bases lay between the germline ends. This CDR3 is CASRNQGFGYGYTF. CDR3 coding DNA: TGTGCCAGCAGGAATCAGGGGTTTGGCTATGGCTACACCTTC.

CDR3 loop: CAWSEQGQPQHF. Written as DNA, the CDR3 is TGTGCCTGGAGTGAACAGGGTCAGCCCCAGCATTTT. This sequence joins TRBV30 and TRBJ1-5; D might be TRBD1 (6 bases). The ends were cut back, 1 base at V and 6 bases at J, with 7 bases in the middle. The length of the CDR3 is 12 residues. CDR1 is GTSNPN, CDR2 SVGIG, per germline (reference sequence).

The chain joins TRBV5-6 to TRBJ1-3; the D is unclear. The CDR3 has 15 residues. Trimming left V 1 base short and J 0 bases short, with 8 bases between. CDR1 and CDR2 (germline): SGHDT, YYEEEE. CDR3 nucleotide sequence: TGTGCCAGCAGCTTGAGTGCAGGCTCTGGAAACACCATATATTTT. This gives the protein CASSLSAGSGNTIYF.

This chain uses TRBV9 with TRBJ1-6; tentatively, D is TRBD1 (6 bases). Germline V gene data show CDR1 as SGDLS and CDR2 as YYNGEE. CDR3 length equals 14 residues. V was cut by 3 bases and J by 8 bases, with 12 bases left in between. The CDR3 spells CASSATGTDSPLHF. In DNA form, the CDR3 reads TGTGCCAGCAGCGCGACAGGTACGGATTCACCCCTCCACTTT. Together with reference TRBV9 and TRBJ1-6, the CDR3 gives the full variable domain: DSGVTQTPKHLITATGQRVTLRCSPRSGDLSVYWYQQSLDQGLQFLIQYYNGEERAKGNILERFSAQQFPDLHSELNLSSLELGDSALYFCASSATGTDSPLHFGNGTRLTVT.

This clone was recorded once. The chain joins TRBV27 to TRBJ1-1; D is undetermined. There are 12 residues in the CDR3. Germline V gives CDR1 MNHEY, CDR2 SMNVEV (reference sequence). V was trimmed by 2 bases and J by 6 bases, leaving 7 bases between them. Here the CDR3 DNA reads TGTGCCAGCAGTTTAAGTTACCCTGAAGCTTTCTTT. This sequence encodes CASSLSYPEAFF.

This chain links TRBV7-9 with TRBJ2-7; 9 bases are a match to TRBD1. The junction had 10 bases not matched to a gene; V was cut back by 4 bases and J by 12 bases. The CDR3 has 13 amino acids. Looked up from germline, CDR1 is SEHNR and CDR2 is FQNEAQ (reference sequence). CDR3 nucleotides: TGTGCCAGCAGCTCCCAGCCGGGACAGGGATCGTACTTC. It encodes CASSSQPGQGSYF.

The chain links TRBV15 to TRBJ1-2, with D possibly being TRBD1 (6 bases). Germline loops: CDR1 LNHNV, CDR2 YYDKDF (reference sequence). The germline V and J ends were trimmed by 4 bases and 8 bases, with 14 bases remaining between them. This CDR3 has 13 residues. This CDR3 is CATSTGQRLGYTF. The CDR3 nucleotides are TGTGCCACCAGCACCGGACAGCGTCTAGGCTACACCTTC.

This chain joins TRBV27 and TRBJ1-6; D remains unclear. Germline loops: CDR1 MNHEY, CDR2 SMNVEV (reference sequence). The CDR3 length is 16 residues. The germline V and J ends were trimmed by 2 bases and 0 bases, with 8 bases remaining between them. The CDR3 reads CASSLRRSSYNSPLHF. The DNA for the CDR3 is TGTGCCAGCAGTTTACGAAGGAGCTCCTATAATTCACCCCTCCACTTT.

This rearrangement joins TRBV4-1 to TRBJ1-5; 8 positions agree with TRBD1. This CDR3 region has 15 residues. Losses at the gene ends were 1 base for V and 7 bases for J; bases not matched to a gene: 6. Germline CDR1 MGHRA, CDR2 YSYEKL. Written as DNA, the CDR3 is TGCGCCAGCAGCCAAGTACAGGGGGTGGGACAGCCCCAGCATTTT. As protein: CASSQVQGVGQPQHF.

This clone has just one count. The V call is TRBV9, the J call TRBJ2-7; no clear D. This CDR3 contains 14 residues. The germline V gene encodes CDR1 SGDLS and CDR2 YYNGEE. Trimming pared 2 bases from V and 0 bases from J, leaving 9 bases between. The CDR3 here is CASSVKESSYEQYF. CDR3 in DNA: TGTGCCAGCAGCGTTAAGGAGTCCTCCTACGAGCAGTACTTC.

This clone was observed a single time. V is TRBV7-9 and J is TRBJ1-3; no reliable D call. The germline V and J ends were trimmed by 5 bases and 4 bases, with 15 bases remaining between them. The CDR3 covers 15 residues. Looked up from germline, CDR1 is SEHNR and CDR2 is FQNEAQ (reference sequence). The CDR3 here is CASSLHEASGNTIYF. CDR3 bases: TGTGCCAGCAGCCTTCATGAGGCTTCAGGAAACACCATATATTTT. The full variable domain, rest sourced from reference TRBV7-9 and TRBJ1-3, is DTGVSQNPRHKITKRGQNVTFRCDPISEHNRLYWYRQTLGQGPEFLTYFQNEAQLEKSRLLSDRFSAERPKGSFSTLEIQRTEQGDSAMYLCASSLHEASGNTIYFGEGSWLTVV.

The V and J genes are TRBV19 and TRBJ1-5; D perhaps matches TRBD1 (5 bases). Trimming removed 6 bases from V and 0 bases from J, with 15 bases in between. Germline V gives CDR1 LNHDA, CDR2 SQIVND (reference sequence). CDR3 length equals 16 residues. The DNA of the CDR3 is TGTGCCAGTAGGACCTCTGGGGGGACTAGCAATCAGCCCCAGCATTTT. Its translation: CASRTSGGTSNQPQHF.

The V gene is TRBV14, the J gene TRBJ2-7, with D perhaps TRBD2 (6 bases). This CDR3 comprises 16 residues. Germline V lookup: CDR1 SGHDN, CDR2 FVKESK. The V and J ends lost 0 bases and 2 bases respectively, with 14 bases between them. The CDR3 reads CASSQEGWGEPYEQYF. In DNA form, the CDR3 reads TGTGCCAGCAGCCAAGAAGGTTGGGGGGAACCCTACGAGCAGTACTTC.

The J gene is TRBJ2-7, the V gene TRBV11-2; 8 bases map to TRBD1. Per germline, CDR1 SGHAT and CDR2 FQNNGV. The CDR3 extends over 15 amino acids. Trimming removed 3 bases from V and 0 bases from J; junction bases left unmatched: 4. CDR3 bases: TGTGCCAGCAGCTTCAGGGGGCTGAGCTCCTACGAGCAGTACTTC. Its translation is CASSFRGLSSYEQYF.

This clone was detected once. The J gene is TRBJ2-1, the V gene TRBV7-2; 14 bases map to TRBD2. V lost 3 bases to trimming and J lost 10 bases; unmatched junction nucleotides: 11. This CDR3 has 17 amino acids. CDR1 is SGHTA, CDR2 FQGNSA, per germline. CDR3 region: CASSFQIRTSGGSEQFF. CDR3 sequence (DNA): TGTGCCAGCAGCTTCCAGATTAGGACTAGCGGGGGGAGCGAGCAGTTCTTC.

The chain carries TRBV7-9 and TRBJ1-2; D not certain. Germline V gene sequence: CDR1 SEHNR, CDR2 FQNEAQ (reference sequence). The CDR3 is 16 residues long. V lost 2 bases, J lost 4 bases, and 17 bases lay in between. For the CDR3, the DNA is TGTGCCAGCAGCTTAATGGGTCAACCCCAGACCTATGGCTACACCTTC. This encodes CASSLMGQPQTYGYTF.

The chain links TRBV7-2 to TRBJ2-1; weak D call: TRBD1 (6 bases). CDR1 is SGHTA and CDR2 is FQGNSA in the germline V gene. The CDR3 is 16 amino acids. V lost 3 bases and J lost 5, with 17 bases in between. CDR3 sequence reads: CASSLDSTNQNNEQFF. The CDR3, as DNA: TGTGCCAGCAGCTTGGACAGCACGAATCAAAACAATGAGCAGTTCTTC.

This clone was counted once. The chain uses TRBV7-8 and TRBJ1-4, with D unresolved. In germline, CDR1 is SGHVS, CDR2 FQNEAQ. The CDR3 is 13 amino acids. V lost 1 base and J 6 bases, leaving 6 bases between the germline ends. This chain's CDR3 is CASSLGIYEKLFF. Here the CDR3 DNA reads TGTGCCAGCAGCTTAGGGATTTATGAAAAACTGTTTTTT. The complete variable domain, with remaining parts taken from reference TRBV7-8 and TRBJ1-4, reads GAGVSQSPRYKVAKRGQDVALRCDPISGHVSLFWYQQALGQGPEFLTYFQNEAQLDKSGLPSDRFFAERPEGSVSTLKIQRTQQEDSAVYLCASSLGIYEKLFFGSGTQLSVL.

For the CDR3, the DNA is TGTGCCAGTAGCGCTGGGGGACCCCAAGAGACCCAGTACTTC. It is translated as CASSAGGPQETQYF. The chain couples TRBV19 to TRBJ2-5; D could derive from TRBD1 or TRBD2 (5 bases each). Trimming removed 6 bases from V and 1 base from J, with 12 bases in between. The V gene's germline CDR1 is LNHDA and CDR2 SQIVND (reference sequence). CDR3 size: 14 residues.